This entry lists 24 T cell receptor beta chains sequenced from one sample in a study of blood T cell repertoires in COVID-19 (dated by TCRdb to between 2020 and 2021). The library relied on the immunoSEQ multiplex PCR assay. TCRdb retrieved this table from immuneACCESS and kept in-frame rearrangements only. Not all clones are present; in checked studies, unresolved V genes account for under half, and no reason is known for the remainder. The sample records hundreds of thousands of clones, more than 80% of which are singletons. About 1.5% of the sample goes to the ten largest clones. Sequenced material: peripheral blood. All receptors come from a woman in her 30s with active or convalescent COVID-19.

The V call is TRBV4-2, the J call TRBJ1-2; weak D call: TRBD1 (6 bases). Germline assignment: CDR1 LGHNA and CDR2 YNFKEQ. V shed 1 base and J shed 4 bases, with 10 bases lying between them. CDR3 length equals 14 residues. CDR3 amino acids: CASSQGQDSYGYTF. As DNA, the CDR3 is TGTGCCAGCAGCCAAGGACAGGACAGCTATGGCTACACCTTC.

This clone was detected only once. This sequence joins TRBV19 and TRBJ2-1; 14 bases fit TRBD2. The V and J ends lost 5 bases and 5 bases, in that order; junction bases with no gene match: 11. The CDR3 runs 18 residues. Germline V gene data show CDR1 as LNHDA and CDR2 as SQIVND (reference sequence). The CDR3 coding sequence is TGTGCCAGTAGTCCCGGGACTAGCGGGGGTCAGGGCGACAATGAGCAGTTCTTC. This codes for CASSPGTSGGQGDNEQFF.

CDR3 nucleotides: TGTGCCAGCAGACTTTACAGGGAAGCCGGGGAGCTGTTTTTT. It is translated as CASRLYREAGELFF. The chain recombines TRBV7-9 with TRBJ2-2; D possibly corresponds to TRBD1 (6 bases). The CDR3 sequence is 14 residues long. In germline, CDR1 is SEHNR, CDR2 FQNEAQ (reference sequence). Trimming removed 6 bases from V and 6 bases from J, with 14 bases in between.

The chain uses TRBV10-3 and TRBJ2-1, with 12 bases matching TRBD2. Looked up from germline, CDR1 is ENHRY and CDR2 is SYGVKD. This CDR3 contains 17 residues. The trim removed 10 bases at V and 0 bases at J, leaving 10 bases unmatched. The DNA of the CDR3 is TGTGCCACGATTACCGGGACTAGCGGGCCCTCCTACAATGAGCAGTTCTTC. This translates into CATITGTSGPSYNEQFF.

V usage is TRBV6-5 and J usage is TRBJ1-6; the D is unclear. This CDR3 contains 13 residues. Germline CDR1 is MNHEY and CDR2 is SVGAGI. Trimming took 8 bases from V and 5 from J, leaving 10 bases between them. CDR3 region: CASRGHNNSPLHF. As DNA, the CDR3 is TGTGCCAGCCGAGGGCACAATAATTCACCCCTCCACTTT.

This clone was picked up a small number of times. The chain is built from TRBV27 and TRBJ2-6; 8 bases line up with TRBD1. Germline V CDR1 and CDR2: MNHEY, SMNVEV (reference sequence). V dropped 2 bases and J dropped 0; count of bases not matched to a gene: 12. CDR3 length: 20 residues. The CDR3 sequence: CASSLGGPGTGLSGANVLTF. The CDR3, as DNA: TGTGCCAGCAGTTTAGGAGGGCCCGGGACAGGCCTCTCTGGGGCCAACGTCCTGACTTTC.

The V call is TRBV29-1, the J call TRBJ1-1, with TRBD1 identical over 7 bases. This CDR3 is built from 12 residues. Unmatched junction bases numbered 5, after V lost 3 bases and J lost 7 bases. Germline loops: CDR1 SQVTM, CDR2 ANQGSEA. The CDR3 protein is CSVDLQGREAFF. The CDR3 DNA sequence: TGCAGCGTTGACCTACAGGGGCGTGAAGCTTTCTTT.

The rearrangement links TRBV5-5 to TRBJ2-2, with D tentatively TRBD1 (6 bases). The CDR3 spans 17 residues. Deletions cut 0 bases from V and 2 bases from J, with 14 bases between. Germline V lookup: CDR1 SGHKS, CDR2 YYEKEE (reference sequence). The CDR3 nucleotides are TGTGCCAGCAGCTTGGAGCGCCAGGGGCCAAACACCGGGGAGCTGTTTTTT. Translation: CASSLERQGPNTGELFF.

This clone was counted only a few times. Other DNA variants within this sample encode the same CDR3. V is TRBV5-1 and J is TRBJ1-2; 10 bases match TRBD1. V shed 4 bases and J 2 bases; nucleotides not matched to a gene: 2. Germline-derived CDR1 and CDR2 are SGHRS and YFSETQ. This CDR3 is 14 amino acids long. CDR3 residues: CASSLDRGNYGYTF. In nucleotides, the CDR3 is TGCGCCAGCAGCCTGGACAGGGGGAACTATGGCTACACCTTC.

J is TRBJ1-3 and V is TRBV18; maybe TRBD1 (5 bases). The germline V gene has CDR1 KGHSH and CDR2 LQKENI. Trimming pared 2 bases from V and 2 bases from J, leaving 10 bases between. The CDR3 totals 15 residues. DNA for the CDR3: TGTGCCAGCTCACCAGTCAGGGAAGCTGGAAACACCATATATTTT. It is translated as CASSPVREAGNTIYF.

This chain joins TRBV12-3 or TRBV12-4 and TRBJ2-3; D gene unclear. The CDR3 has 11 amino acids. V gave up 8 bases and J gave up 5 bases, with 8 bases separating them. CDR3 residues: CASAVGDTQYF. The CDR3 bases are TGTGCCAGCGCGGTGGGAGATACGCAGTATTTT.

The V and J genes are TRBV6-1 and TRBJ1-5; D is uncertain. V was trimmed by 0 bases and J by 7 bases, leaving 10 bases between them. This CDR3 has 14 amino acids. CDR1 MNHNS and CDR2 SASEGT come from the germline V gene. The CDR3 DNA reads TGTGCCAGCAGTGAAGCGCGGGATGGCCAGCCCCAGCATTTT. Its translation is CASSEARDGQPQHF.

CDR3 in DNA: TGTGCCAGCAGCCAAACACCAGCCTCGGGGGTTGGAAAAAATGAGCAGTTCTTC. Residues: CASSQTPASGVGKNEQFF. The chain is built from TRBV7-2 and TRBJ2-1; D possibly corresponds to TRBD2 (6 bases). Germline loops: CDR1 SGHTA, CDR2 FQGNSA. The CDR3 covers 18 residues. V shed 5 bases and J shed 7 bases, with 27 bases lying between them.

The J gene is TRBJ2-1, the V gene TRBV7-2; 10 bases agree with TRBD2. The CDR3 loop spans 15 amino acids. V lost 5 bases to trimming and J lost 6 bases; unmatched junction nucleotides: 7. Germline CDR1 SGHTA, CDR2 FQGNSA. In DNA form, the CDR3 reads TGTGCCAGCAGCCTCTCTAGCGGGAGATTCAATGAGCAGTTCTTC. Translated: CASSLSSGRFNEQFF.

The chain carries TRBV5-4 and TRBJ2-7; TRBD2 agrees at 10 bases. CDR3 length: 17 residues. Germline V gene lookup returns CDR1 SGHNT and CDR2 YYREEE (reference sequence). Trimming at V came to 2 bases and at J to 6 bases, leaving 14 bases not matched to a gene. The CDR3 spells CASSFPGLAGVTGEQYF. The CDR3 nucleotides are TGTGCCAGCAGCTTCCCCGGGCTAGCGGGGGTGACGGGCGAGCAGTACTTC.

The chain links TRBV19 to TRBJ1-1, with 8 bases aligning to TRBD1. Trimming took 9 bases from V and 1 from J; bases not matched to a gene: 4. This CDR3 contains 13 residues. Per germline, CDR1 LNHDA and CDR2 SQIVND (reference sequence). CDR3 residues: CARGQGKNTEAFF. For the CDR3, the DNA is TGTGCCAGAGGACAGGGAAAGAACACTGAAGCTTTCTTT.

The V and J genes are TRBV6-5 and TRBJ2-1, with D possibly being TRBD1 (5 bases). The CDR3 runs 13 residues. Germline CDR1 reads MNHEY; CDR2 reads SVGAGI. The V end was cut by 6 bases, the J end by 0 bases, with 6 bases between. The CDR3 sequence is CASSRDSYNEQFF. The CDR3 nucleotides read TGTGCCAGCAGCAGGGACTCCTACAATGAGCAGTTCTTC.

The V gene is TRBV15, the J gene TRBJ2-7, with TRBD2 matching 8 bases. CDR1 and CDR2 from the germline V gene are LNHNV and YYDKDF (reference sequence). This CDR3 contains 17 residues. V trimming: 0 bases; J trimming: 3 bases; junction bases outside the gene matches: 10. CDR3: CATSRDSAGGGLYEQYF. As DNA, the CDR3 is TGTGCCACCAGCAGAGATAGTGCGGGGGGAGGTCTCTACGAGCAGTACTTC.

This chain's CDR3 is CASSEDMTWEAFF. The CDR3 DNA reads as TGTGCCAGCAGTGAAGATATGACTTGGGAAGCTTTCTTT. The rearrangement joins TRBV6-1 to TRBJ1-1; no clear D gene. CDR3 length: 13 residues. Trimming left V 1 base short and J 8 bases short, with 11 bases between. Germline assignment: CDR1 MNHNS and CDR2 SASEGT.

DNA for the CDR3: TGCGCCAGCAGCTTGTCCCATCCCTACGAGCAGTACTTC. Its translation is CASSLSHPYEQYF. The rearrangement joins TRBV5-1 to TRBJ2-7; D unresolved. Trimming cost V 1 base and J 2 bases, with 7 bases left between them. The CDR3 is 13 amino acids. The germline V gene encodes CDR1 SGHRS and CDR2 YFSETQ.

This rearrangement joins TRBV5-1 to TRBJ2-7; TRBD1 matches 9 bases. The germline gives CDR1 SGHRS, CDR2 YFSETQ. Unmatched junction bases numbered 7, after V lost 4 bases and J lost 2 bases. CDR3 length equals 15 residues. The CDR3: CASSATGTGTYEQYF. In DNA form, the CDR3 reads TGCGCCAGCAGCGCCACCGGGACAGGGACCTACGAGCAGTACTTC.

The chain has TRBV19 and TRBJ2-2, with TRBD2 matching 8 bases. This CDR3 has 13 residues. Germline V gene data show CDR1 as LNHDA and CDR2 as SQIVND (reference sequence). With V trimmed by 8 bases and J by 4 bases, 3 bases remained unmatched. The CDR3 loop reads CASAGRATGELFF. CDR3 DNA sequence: TGTGCCAGTGCCGGGAGGGCCACCGGGGAGCTGTTTTTT. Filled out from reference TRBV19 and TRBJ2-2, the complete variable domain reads DGGITQSPKYLFRKEGQNVTLSCEQNLNHDAMYWYRQDPGQGLRLIYYSQIVNDFQKGDIAEGYSVSREKKESFPLTVTSAQKNPTAFYLCASAGRATGELFFGEGSRLTVL.

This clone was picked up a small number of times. DNA for the CDR3: TGTGCCAGCTCGGAAACAGGGAACACTGAAGCTTTCTTT. It is translated as CASSETGNTEAFF. The rearrangement uses TRBV18 and TRBJ1-1; D may be TRBD1 (5 bases). The CDR3 runs 13 residues. Trimming took 6 bases from V and 1 from J, leaving 9 bases between them. Germline CDR1 is KGHSH and CDR2 is LQKENI.

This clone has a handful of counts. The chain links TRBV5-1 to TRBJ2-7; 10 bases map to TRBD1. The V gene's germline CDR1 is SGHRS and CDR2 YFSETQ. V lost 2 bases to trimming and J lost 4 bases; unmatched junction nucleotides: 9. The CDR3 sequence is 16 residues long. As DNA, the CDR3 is TGCGCCAGCAGCTTTACTGCCGGGACAGGGGTTTACGAGCAGTACTTC. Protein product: CASSFTAGTGVYEQYF.